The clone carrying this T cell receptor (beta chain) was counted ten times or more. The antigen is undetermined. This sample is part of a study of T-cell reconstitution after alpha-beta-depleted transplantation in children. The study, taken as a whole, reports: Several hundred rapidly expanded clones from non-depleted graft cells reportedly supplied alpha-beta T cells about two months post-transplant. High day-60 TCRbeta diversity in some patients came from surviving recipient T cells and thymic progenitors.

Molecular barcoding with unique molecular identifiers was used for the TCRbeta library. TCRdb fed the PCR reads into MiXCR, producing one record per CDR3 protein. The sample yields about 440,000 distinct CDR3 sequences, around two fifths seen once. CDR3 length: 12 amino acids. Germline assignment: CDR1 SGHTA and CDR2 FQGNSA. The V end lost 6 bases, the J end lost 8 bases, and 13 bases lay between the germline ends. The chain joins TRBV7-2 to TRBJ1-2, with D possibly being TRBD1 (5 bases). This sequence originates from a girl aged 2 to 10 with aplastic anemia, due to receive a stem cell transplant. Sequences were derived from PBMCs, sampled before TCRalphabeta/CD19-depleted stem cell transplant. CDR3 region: CASRQGREGYTF. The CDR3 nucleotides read TGTGCCAGCAGGCAAGGCAGGGAAGGCTACACCTTC.